The next 29 T cell receptor beta chains were all read from a single sample in a study of blood T cell repertoires in COVID-19. Only in-frame clones appear in the TCRdb table, and some are missing; sequencing was by immunoSEQ multiplex PCR. The repertoire holds tens of thousands of clones, 87% seen once, with about 15% in the top ten. Sequenced sample: peripheral blood. The receptors derive from a human donor in a cohort sampled during active COVID-19.

The chain combines TRBV5-6 with TRBJ1-5; D might be TRBD1 (6 bases). This CDR3 has 14 residues. V lost 1 base and J lost 5, with 10 bases in between. In germline, CDR1 is SGHDT, CDR2 YYEEEE. The DNA of the CDR3 is TGTGCCAGCAGCTTGTCGGGGGGCGATCAGCCCCAGCATTTT. This translates into CASSLSGGDQPQHF.

The chain employs TRBV13 and TRBJ2-7, with D possibly TRBD1 on 5 matching bases. The length of the CDR3 is 15 residues. The germline V and J ends were trimmed by 0 bases and 6 bases, with 15 bases remaining between them. Germline lookup yields CDR1 PRHDT and CDR2 FYEKMQ (reference sequence). In nucleotides, the CDR3 is TGTGCCAGCAGCTTAGGAGGGGAAGGGATCTTCGAGCAGTACTTC. Its protein is CASSLGGEGIFEQYF.

This clone was seen only once. The rearrangement links TRBV5-8 to TRBJ1-1, with a tentative D call TRBD1 (5 bases). Germline V gene data show CDR1 as SGHTS and CDR2 as YDEGEE. V shed 4 bases and J shed 2 bases, with 12 bases lying between them. This CDR3 spans 14 amino acids. CDR3 loop: CASSIPDSNTEAFF. The CDR3 DNA is TGTGCCAGCAGCATCCCTGACAGCAACACTGAAGCTTTCTTT. Full variable domain (remainder filled in from reference TRBV5-8 and TRBJ1-1): EAGVTQSPTHLIKTRGQQATLRCSPISGHTSVYWYQQALGLGLQFLLWYDEGEERNRGNFPPRFSGRQFPNYSSELNVNALELEDSALYLCASSIPDSNTEAFFGQGTRLTVV.

CDR3 residues: CASSESGTLLGNQPQHF. Here the CDR3 DNA reads TGTGCCAGCAGTGAGTCAGGGACTCTCTTAGGCAATCAGCCCCAGCATTTT. The gene calls are TRBV6-1 and TRBJ1-5; TRBD1 might be the D (5 bases). With 3 bases removed from V and 2 bases from J, the gap between germline ends came to 17 bases. The CDR3 spans 17 residues. Germline CDR1 and CDR2: MNHNS and SASEGT.

CDR3 in amino acids: CASSLYTGGEQYF. In nucleotides, the CDR3 is TGTGCCAGCAGCTTATACACAGGGGGCGAGCAGTACTTC. This sequence joins TRBV7-9 and TRBJ2-7; 8 nucleotides match TRBD1. The CDR3 is 13 residues long. V shed 2 bases, J shed 6 bases, and the junction held 3 bases outside the gene matches. CDR1 and CDR2 from the germline V gene are SEHNR and FQNEAQ (reference sequence).

The J gene is TRBJ1-2, the V gene TRBV2, with 7 nucleotides matching TRBD1. This CDR3 spans 13 amino acids. Germline V gene lookup returns CDR1 SNHLY and CDR2 FYNNEI. The trim removed 6 bases at V and 2 bases at J, leaving 3 bases unmatched. In DNA, the CDR3 is TGTGCCAGCAGCGGGGACAGCAACTATGGCTACACCTTC. Protein sequence: CASSGDSNYGYTF. The variable domain in full, completed from reference TRBV2 and TRBJ1-2, reads EPEVTQTPSHQVTQMGQEVILRCVPISNHLYFYWYRQILGQKVEFLVSFYNNEISEKSEIFDDQFSVERPDGSNFTLKIRSTKLEDSAMYFCASSGDSNYGYTFGSGTRLTVV.

The V and J genes are TRBV24-1 and TRBJ1-6, with TRBD1 identical over 8 bases. The germline gives CDR1 KGHDR, CDR2 SFDVKD. After removal of 10 bases from V and 10 bases from J, the junction contained 8 bases not matched to a gene. This CDR3 spans 13 amino acids. The CDR3 nucleotides read TGTGCCACAAACGGACAGGGAGAATCACCCCTCCACTTT. It translates to CATNGQGESPLHF.

In nucleotides, the CDR3 is TGTGCCAGCAGCAAAGGGGAAAAACGGGGTGACCAAGAGACCCAGTACTTC. Its translation is CASSKGEKRGDQETQYF. This chain links TRBV21-1 with TRBJ2-5; TRBD2 is taken as the D call from the table, unchecked against the DNA. TRBV21-1 is a pseudogene. The length of the CDR3 is 17 residues.

This clone has just a few counts. The J gene is TRBJ1-1, the V gene TRBV30; the match to TRBD1 covers 7 bases. The CDR3 is 13 amino acids. With 0 bases clipped from V and 4 bases from J, the junction kept 2 bases outside the gene matches. Germline V CDR1 and CDR2: GTSNPN, SVGIG (reference sequence). CDR3 sequence reads: CAWSVQGPTEAFF. The CDR3 DNA follows: TGTGCCTGGAGTGTACAGGGGCCCACTGAAGCTTTCTTT.

This chain connects TRBV10-3 to TRBJ1-2; TRBD1 agrees at 9 bases. V dropped 7 bases and J dropped 0; count of bases not matched to a gene: 3. This CDR3 is built from 14 residues. The germline CDR1 and CDR2 sequences are ENHRY and SYGVKD. CDR3 DNA sequence: TGTGCCATCAAGGACAGGGGAACTAACTATGGCTACACCTTC. Its protein is CAIKDRGTNYGYTF.

The rearrangement joins TRBV16 to TRBJ2-1; 7 nucleotides match TRBD1. Germline trimming cut 2 bases from V and 6 bases from J; bases unmatched to any gene: 7. Germline CDR1 reads KGHSY; CDR2 reads FQNENV. The CDR3 is made up of 15 amino acids. In DNA form, the CDR3 reads TGTGCCAGCAGCCAACCAGAGGGGGCGGGCAATGAGCAGTTCTTC. Translated, it gives CASSQPEGAGNEQFF.

The chain recombines TRBV24-1 with TRBJ2-7; 13 nucleotides align to TRBD2. The CDR3 spans 15 residues. Trimming at V came to 4 bases and at J to 7 bases, leaving 6 bases not matched to a gene. CDR1 and CDR2 (germline): KGHDR, SFDVKD. CDR3 region: CATSESGLAGQEQYF. In DNA, the CDR3 is TGTGCCACCAGTGAGTCGGGACTAGCGGGACAAGAGCAGTACTTC.

This sequence joins TRBV5-1 and TRBJ2-3; 7 bases match TRBD1. V shed 4 bases, J shed 0 bases, and the junction held 8 bases outside the gene matches. CDR1 SGHRS and CDR2 YFSETQ come from the germline V gene. The CDR3 sequence is 16 residues long. The CDR3 DNA reads TGCGCCAGCAGCCCATGGGACAGAACTAGCACAGATACGCAGTATTTT. Amino acids: CASSPWDRTSTDTQYF.

This chain links TRBV2 with TRBJ2-2, with 7 bases fitting TRBD1. Trimming at V came to 5 bases and at J to 3 bases, leaving 3 bases not matched to a gene. The CDR3 runs 14 residues. The germline V gene has CDR1 SNHLY and CDR2 FYNNEI. CDR3 in DNA: TGTGCCAGCAGTAACACAGGGGACACCGGGGAGCTGTTTTTT. This translates into CASSNTGDTGELFF.

V is TRBV2 and J is TRBJ1-3; D gene ambiguous. This CDR3 spans 15 amino acids. The germline gives CDR1 SNHLY, CDR2 FYNNEI. V lost 4 bases, J lost 2 bases, and 12 bases lay in between. The CDR3 DNA reads as TGTGCCAGCAGTGGGGTTAGCTCTGCTGGAAACACCATATATTTT. Residues: CASSGVSSAGNTIYF.

This chain connects TRBV18 to TRBJ2-7, with 8 positions matching TRBD2. Germline assignment: CDR1 KGHSH and CDR2 LQKENI. V lost 3 bases and J lost 2; bases outside the gene matches: 3. The CDR3 has 14 amino acids. CDR3: CASSPGLGTYEQYF. The CDR3 DNA sequence: TGTGCCAGCTCACCGGGACTAGGGACCTACGAGCAGTACTTC.

This clone turned up a few times. The rearrangement joins TRBV6-4 to TRBJ2-3; 8 bases match TRBD2. This CDR3 spans 14 amino acids. The germline CDR1 and CDR2 sequences are MRHNA and SNTAGT. The V gene end was trimmed by 3 bases and the J gene end by 3 bases; junction bases not matched to a gene: 2. CDR3 region: CASSETGGTDTQYF. DNA for the CDR3: TGTGCCAGCAGTGAAACGGGGGGGACAGATACGCAGTATTTT.

V and J are TRBV11-1 and TRBJ2-7; TRBD1 agrees at 9 bases. Germline CDR1 is SGHAT and CDR2 is FQDESV (reference sequence). J was trimmed by 1 base and V by 4 bases; bases with no gene match: 2. The length of the CDR3 is 14 residues. In DNA form, the CDR3 reads TGTGCCAGCAGCTCGGGACAGGGATCCTACGAGCAGTACTTC. The encoded protein is CASSSGQGSYEQYF.

The chain recombines TRBV12-5 with TRBJ2-1, with 9 bases identical to TRBD2. The CDR3 is 16 residues long. Germline lookup yields CDR1 LGHNT and CDR2 FRNRAP. The V and J ends lost 5 bases and 7 bases, in that order; junction bases with no gene match: 12. In DNA form, the CDR3 reads TGTGCTAGTGGTATCTTCGGCGGGGGGGCTAGGAATGAGCAGTTCTTC. Translation gives CASGIFGGGARNEQFF.

On this clone itself: One end of the junction fails to match germline, which may point to a read error. The rearrangement uses TRBV7-9 and TRBJ2-3, with TRBD1 identical over 10 bases. Germline values: CDR1 SEHNR, CDR2 FQNEAQ (reference sequence). The CDR3 spans 17 residues. Here the CDR3 reads CASSPLRRDRGIDAQYF. DNA of the CDR3: TGTGCCAGCAGCCCCCTGCGCCGGGACAGGGGAATAGATGCGCAGTATTTT.

For this clone: Compared with germline, one end of the junction differs, possibly owing to a read error. The chain is built from TRBV27 and TRBJ2-1; D possibly corresponds to TRBD2 (6 bases). Germline V gene sequence: CDR1 MNHEY, CDR2 SMNVEV (reference sequence). The CDR3 is 12 residues long. The CDR3 sequence is CASSKPGTPLIF. CDR3 DNA sequence: TGTGCCAGCAGTAAACCCGGGACTCCCCTGATCTTC.

The V call is TRBV27, the J call TRBJ2-1; no clear D. CDR3 size: 15 residues. V lost 3 bases and J 2 bases, leaving 11 bases between the germline ends. CDR1 MNHEY and CDR2 SMNVEV come from the germline V gene (reference sequence). CDR3 protein: CASSFRDLPYNEQFF. CDR3 DNA sequence: TGTGCCAGCAGTTTTCGAGACTTACCCTACAATGAGCAGTTCTTC.

In DNA form, the CDR3 reads TGTGCCATCAGGGACTCCGCGGCTGGCACTGAAGCTTTCTTT. It codes for CAIRDSAAGTEAFF. V is TRBV10-3 and J is TRBJ1-1; D is undetermined. The V gene lost 6 bases and the J gene lost 4 bases, with 15 bases spanning the gap. The CDR3 spans 14 residues. CDR1 ENHRY and CDR2 SYGVKD come from the germline V gene.

The rearrangement uses TRBV11-2 and TRBJ2-1; D perhaps matches TRBD1 (5 bases). The V end lost 4 bases, the J end lost 9 bases, and 13 bases lay between the germline ends. CDR1 is SGHAT, CDR2 FQNNGV, per germline. This CDR3 is 13 amino acids long. The CDR3 reads CASSSLTVVEQFF. The CDR3, as DNA: TGTGCCAGCAGCTCTTTGACAGTAGTTGAGCAGTTCTTC.

J is TRBJ2-7 and V is TRBV2; tentative D call: TRBD1 (7 bases). V lost 8 bases and J 1 base, leaving 15 bases between the germline ends. The CDR3 sequence is 14 residues long. CDR1 is SNHLY and CDR2 is FYNNEI in the germline V gene. CDR3 nucleotide sequence: TGTGCCAGCCGGGGGCCAGGGGGATCCTACGAGCAGTACTTC. Amino acid sequence: CASRGPGGSYEQYF.

The V call is TRBV29-1, the J call TRBJ1-1; no clear D gene. V lost 4 bases to trimming and J lost 3 bases, with 9 bases between them. The V gene's germline CDR1 is SQVTM and CDR2 ANQGSEA. The length of the CDR3 is 12 residues. The CDR3 bases are TGCAGCGTTGGGGGAGTTTACACTGAAGCTTTCTTT. Translated: CSVGGVYTEAFF. The variable domain in full, with the rest retrieved from reference TRBV29-1 and TRBJ1-1, is SAVISQKPSRDICQRGTSLTIQCQVDSQVTMMFWYRQQPGQSLTLIATANQGSEATYESGFVIDKFPISRPNLTFSTLTVSNMSPEDSSIYLCSVGGVYTEAFFGQGTRLTVV.

The chain carries TRBV2 and TRBJ2-2; D is uncertain. Germline CDR1 reads SNHLY; CDR2 reads FYNNEI. This CDR3 comprises 14 residues. V was shortened by 7 bases and J by 1 base, with 10 bases between the two germline ends. The chain's CDR3 is CASMLFMNTGELFF. The CDR3 region has the DNA TGTGCCAGCATGCTATTCATGAACACCGGGGAGCTGTTTTTT.

V and J are TRBV7-2 and TRBJ2-1; D possibly corresponds to TRBD2 (6 bases). The germline V gene has CDR1 SGHTA and CDR2 FQGNSA. This CDR3 spans 15 amino acids. The ends were cut back, 0 bases at V and 5 bases at J, with 11 bases in the middle. CDR3 DNA sequence: TGTGCCAGCAGCTTAGCACCGGGACTCAACAATGAGCAGTTCTTC. Protein sequence: CASSLAPGLNNEQFF.

The rearrangement joins TRBV10-1 to TRBJ2-2; 8 bases are a match to TRBD2. Trimming removed 5 bases from V and 3 bases from J; junction bases left unmatched: 5. The CDR3 consists of 15 residues. Germline V lookup: CDR1 WNHNN, CDR2 SYGVQD (reference sequence). The CDR3 is CASSHERGHTGELFF. DNA for the CDR3: TGCGCCAGCAGTCACGAGCGGGGGCACACCGGGGAGCTGTTTTTT.